This T cell receptor beta chain derives from a study of blood T cell repertoires in COVID-19. Study summary: T cells, B-cell-depleted T cells, or PBMCs provided the cDNA or gDNA that served as material.

The method was immunoSEQ multiplex PCR; TCRdb's version includes in-frame clones alone and lacks a portion of them. The data contain approximately 160,000 clones, over 80% of them singletons. The CDR3 contains 14 residues. V dropped 5 bases and J dropped 4; count of bases not matched to a gene: 4. Germline values: CDR1 SGHRS, CDR2 YFSETQ. The origin of this receptor is a man in his 70s who had recovered from COVID-19. The chain joins TRBV5-1 to TRBJ2-1; TRBD2 agrees at 9 bases. Sequencing was done on a sample of peripheral blood. Written as DNA, the CDR3 is TGCGCCAGCAGGGGACTAGCTGTTTACAATGAGCAGTTCTTC. It translates to CASRGLAVYNEQFF.